What follows are 30 T cell receptor beta chains derived from one specimen sequenced in a study of beta chain features in type 1 diabetes. Expressed TCRB transcripts were sequenced because the entire RNA isolate underwent reverse transcription. Only in-frame clones appear in the TCRdb table, and some are missing; sequencing was by immunoSEQ multiplex PCR. This sample has about 220,000 clones, with approximately 11% found just once. The sequenced sample was central memory CD4+ T cells from blood. The receptors derive from a man aged 18 to 30 in good health.

This clone was observed a handful of times. This chain joins TRBV4-3 and TRBJ2-3, with D possibly TRBD2 on 6 matching bases. Trimming removed 0 bases from V and 4 bases from J, with 11 bases in between. There are 15 residues in the CDR3. Looked up from germline, CDR1 is LGHNA and CDR2 is YSLEER. Here the CDR3 DNA reads TGCGCCAGCAGCCAAGAGCAGAGGAGGGCAGATACGCAGTATTTT. Its protein is CASSQEQRRADTQYF.

The chain uses TRBV19 and TRBJ1-2, with D possibly TRBD1 on 6 matching bases. The germline CDR1 and CDR2 sequences are LNHDA and SQIVND (reference sequence). Between the trimmed V and J ends, which lost 4 bases and 4 bases, there was a span of 13 bases. This CDR3 has 14 residues. The DNA of the CDR3 is TGTGCCAGTAGTACGACAGGAAACCTCTATGGCTACACCTTC. It yields the protein CASSTTGNLYGYTF.

The J gene is TRBJ2-3, the V gene TRBV11-2; no clear D gene. V was pared by 5 bases and J by 1 base, with 13 bases between. The CDR3 loop spans 15 amino acids. Germline loops: CDR1 SGHAT, CDR2 FQNNGV. CDR3: CASSTSSPGTDTQYF. As DNA, the CDR3 is TGTGCCAGCAGCACCAGTAGTCCCGGCACAGATACGCAGTATTTT.

This rearrangement joins TRBV7-6 to TRBJ1-1; maybe TRBD1 (5 bases). Germline V gene data show CDR1 as SGHVS and CDR2 as FNYEAQ. This CDR3 comprises 13 residues. The ends were cut back, 1 base at V and 3 bases at J, with 6 bases in the middle. The CDR3 bases are TGTGCCAGCAGCTTAGGAGGGGACACTGAAGCTTTCTTT. As protein: CASSLGGDTEAFF.

The gene calls are TRBV28 and TRBJ1-4; D unclear. V gave up 4 bases and J gave up 2 bases, with 2 bases separating them. Germline CDR1 and CDR2: MDHEN and SYDVKM. CDR3 size: 12 residues. The chain's CDR3 is CASSSTNEKLFF. In DNA, the CDR3 is TGTGCCAGCAGTTCCACTAATGAAAAACTGTTTTTT.

This clone appeared a few times. The chain links TRBV7-2 to TRBJ2-5, with 10 bases that match TRBD1. The CDR3 length is 15 residues. Germline V lookup: CDR1 SGHTA, CDR2 FQGNSA. J was trimmed by 5 bases and V by 7 bases; bases with no gene match: 10. The CDR3 DNA reads as TGTGCCAGCACCCCCTACGGACAGGGGGACGAGACCCAGTACTTC. Translation gives CASTPYGQGDETQYF.

V gene TRBV7-9 combines with J gene TRBJ2-3, with D perhaps matching TRBD2 (6 bases). V lost 5 bases and J lost 2, with 17 bases in between. The germline CDR1 and CDR2 sequences are SEHNR and FQNEAQ (reference sequence). The CDR3 length is 16 residues. The CDR3 region has the DNA TGTGCCAGCAGCCCCGCCAGGGACTCCACCACAGATACGCAGTATTTT. Translating it yields CASSPARDSTTDTQYF.

The genes are TRBV29-1 and TRBJ2-1; TRBD1 aligns across 10 bases. The J segment lost 3 bases and the V segment lost 4 bases, leaving 9 bases of the junction unmatched. The CDR3 loop spans 16 amino acids. Germline CDR1 is SQVTM and CDR2 is ANQGSEA. The CDR3 nucleotides read TGCAGCGTTGTAACCCGGACAGGGGGTTACTACAATGAGCAGTTCTTC. The encoded protein is CSVVTRTGGYYNEQFF.

This clone appeared many times. V usage is TRBV9 and J usage is TRBJ2-1, with 10 bases that match TRBD2. Germline V CDR1 and CDR2: SGDLS, YYNGEE. Germline trimming cut 0 bases from V and 9 bases from J; bases unmatched to any gene: 12. The CDR3 runs 17 residues. CDR3 sequence: CASSVGVLAGVQSEQFF. The CDR3 region has the DNA TGTGCCAGCAGCGTAGGTGTCCTAGCGGGAGTACAGAGTGAGCAGTTCTTC. The full variable domain, with the rest looked up from reference TRBV9 and TRBJ2-1, is DSGVTQTPKHLITATGQRVTLRCSPRSGDLSVYWYQQSLDQGLQFLIQYYNGEERAKGNILERFSAQQFPDLHSELNLSSLELGDSALYFCASSVGVLAGVQSEQFFGPGTRLTVL.

This clone was counted at least ten times. The J gene is TRBJ2-1, the V gene TRBV6-5; the match to TRBD1 covers 7 bases. The CDR3 has 15 residues. The trim removed 2 bases at V and 6 bases at J, leaving 7 bases unmatched. Germline V CDR1 and CDR2: MNHEY, SVGAGI. CDR3 loop: CASSYRGQKVNEQFF. DNA of the CDR3: TGTGCCAGCAGTTACCGGGGACAGAAGGTCAATGAGCAGTTCTTC.

The chain joins TRBV5-6 to TRBJ2-4; 8 bases are shared with TRBD2. Germline V lookup: CDR1 SGHDT, CDR2 YYEEEE. The trim removed 4 bases at V and 3 bases at J, leaving 3 bases unmatched. CDR3 length: 14 amino acids. The CDR3 region has the DNA TGTGCCAGCAGCATAACTAGCGGCAAAAACATTCAGTACTTC. Its protein is CASSITSGKNIQYF.

The chain employs TRBV4-2 and TRBJ2-1; TRBD1 or TRBD2 may be the D gene (6 bases each). Looked up from germline, CDR1 is LGHNA and CDR2 is YNFKEQ. This CDR3 region has 17 residues. Trimming pared 4 bases from V and 7 bases from J, leaving 23 bases between. CDR3 nucleotide sequence: TGTGCCAGCAGCCCCCTGGGGGCCCTCCTCGGGGGTAATGAGCAGTTCTTC. Translated: CASSPLGALLGGNEQFF.

The chain uses TRBV10-1 and TRBJ2-1; no clear D gene. Germline CDR1 WNHNN, CDR2 SYGVQD (reference sequence). CDR3 length: 14 amino acids. Trimming took 1 base from V and 7 from J, leaving 11 bases between them. The CDR3 loop is CASSELIASNEQFF. CDR3 DNA: TGCGCCAGCAGTGAGTTGATAGCTAGTAATGAGCAGTTCTTC.

This clone occurred once. This chain links TRBV5-4 with TRBJ1-2; 9 nucleotides match TRBD1. CDR3 length: 14 amino acids. The ends lost 3 bases at V and 3 bases at J; junction bases unmatched: 3. Looked up from germline, CDR1 is SGHNT and CDR2 is YYREEE (reference sequence). CDR3 nucleotides: TGTGCCAGCAGCTCGGGACAGGGAGACTATGGCTACACCTTC. Protein sequence: CASSSGQGDYGYTF.

This clone was detected many times. The V call is TRBV6-6, the J call TRBJ1-3; D remains unclear. Germline V gene lookup returns CDR1 MNHNY and CDR2 SVGAGI (reference sequence). Trimming took 7 bases from V and 7 from J, leaving 8 bases between them. The CDR3 totals 11 residues. This CDR3 is CASTFGNTIYF. The CDR3 DNA sequence: TGTGCCAGCACATTCGGGAACACCATATATTTT.

V is TRBV5-1 and J is TRBJ2-1, with a weak D call TRBD2 (5 bases). This CDR3 has 15 amino acids. Germline CDR1 SGHRS, CDR2 YFSETQ. The V end was cut by 2 bases, the J end by 3 bases, with 12 bases between. CDR3 sequence reads: CASSLNAGDYNEQFF. In DNA form, the CDR3 reads TGCGCCAGCAGCTTAAACGCGGGTGACTACAATGAGCAGTTCTTC.

This clone has at least ten counts. DNA of the CDR3: TGTGCCAGCAGCCTCCCGGGGATGGGCACCTCTTACACCTTC. Translated, it gives CASSLPGMGTSYTF. The chain is built from TRBV7-9 and TRBJ1-2; D gene uncertain. CDR3 length equals 14 residues. CDR1 and CDR2 (germline): SEHNR, FQNEAQ (reference sequence). V was trimmed by 5 bases and J by 11 bases, leaving 21 bases between them. Filled out from reference TRBV7-9 and TRBJ1-2, the complete variable domain reads DTGVSQNPRHKITKRGQNVTFRCDPISEHNRLYWYRQTLGQGPEFLTYFQNEAQLEKSRLLSDRFSAERPKGSFSTLEIQRTEQGDSAMYLCASSLPGMGTSYTFGSGTRLTVV.

Only a few counts were recorded for this clone. V usage is TRBV30 and J usage is TRBJ2-3, with D possibly TRBD1 on 6 matching bases. The CDR3 has 15 residues. V was cut by 5 bases and J by 0 bases, with 15 bases left in between. Germline CDR1 GTSNPN, CDR2 SVGIG (reference sequence). CDR3 bases: TGTGCCTGGGGACAACTCGGGACAAGCACAGATACGCAGTATTTT. As protein: CAWGQLGTSTDTQYF. Full variable domain (outside the CDR3, taken from reference TRBV30 and TRBJ2-3): SQTIHQWPATLVQPVGSPLSLECTVEGTSNPNLYWYRQAAGRGLQLLFYSVGIGQISSEVPQNLSASRPQDRQFILSSKKLLLSDSGFYLCAWGQLGTSTDTQYFGPGTRLTVL.

The gene calls are TRBV5-6 and TRBJ2-7; tentative D call: TRBD2 (6 bases). The CDR3 length is 15 residues. V lost 10 bases and J lost 2, with 22 bases in between. Germline V gives CDR1 SGHDT, CDR2 YYEEEE. The CDR3 bases are TGTGCCCCTAGTCCGAGCCTAGCGCTCACCTACGAGCAGTACTTC. Translation gives CAPSPSLALTYEQYF.

This clone was detected a few times. The rearrangement uses TRBV5-1 and TRBJ1-2; 7 bases are a match to TRBD1. After removal of 4 bases from V and 4 bases from J, the junction contained 13 bases not matched to a gene. This CDR3 spans 16 amino acids. CDR1 and CDR2 from the germline V gene are SGHRS and YFSETQ. Here the CDR3 DNA reads TGCGCCAGCAGCCCGGACAGGCCGGCCAGCGGCTATGGCTACACCTTC. It yields the protein CASSPDRPASGYGYTF.

This clone was observed a handful of times. Germline is not matched at one junction end, which may reflect a read error. The chain uses TRBV10-3 and TRBJ2-3; TRBD2 agrees at 7 bases. The CDR3 sequence is 14 residues long. The germline V gene encodes CDR1 ENHRY and CDR2 SYGVKD. CDR3 bases: TGTGCCAGCAGTTGGCGGGGGAGCACAGATACGCAGTATTTT. Its translation is CASSWRGSTDTQYF.

The CDR3 nucleotides read TGTGCCAGCAGCGTTTACGGTTCCTACAATGAGCAGTTCTTC. Its protein product is CASSVYGSYNEQFF. V and J are TRBV9 and TRBJ2-1; D call uncertain. V gave up 2 bases and J gave up 1 base, with 7 bases separating them. The CDR3 has 14 amino acids. Germline values: CDR1 SGDLS, CDR2 YYNGEE.

Ten or more counts support this clone. The chain has TRBV18 and TRBJ2-3; D might be TRBD2 (5 bases). The CDR3 length is 15 residues. Per germline, CDR1 KGHSH and CDR2 LQKENI. V was pared by 2 bases and J by 0 bases, with 9 bases between. CDR3 protein: CASSPITSSTDTQYF. In nucleotides, the CDR3 is TGTGCCAGCTCACCAATTACTAGTAGCACAGATACGCAGTATTTT.

This clone was detected once. Being one base from a much bigger clone, this may be a read error. As DNA, the CDR3 is TGTGCCAGCAGCAGGGCTAGCACAGATACGCAGTATTTT. This translates into CASSRASTDTQYF. The chain recombines TRBV6-6 with TRBJ2-3, with D perhaps matching TRBD1 (5 bases). The V end lost 6 bases, the J end lost 0 bases, and 7 bases lay between the germline ends. This CDR3 has 13 residues. CDR1 and CDR2 from the germline V gene are MNHNY and SVGAGI (reference sequence).

The V and J genes are TRBV11-2 and TRBJ2-5, with D perhaps matching TRBD2 (6 bases). Trimming took off 3 bases at V and 2 bases at J, with 10 bases between the two ends. Germline V lookup: CDR1 SGHAT, CDR2 FQNNGV. The CDR3 runs to 14 residues. This CDR3 is CASSFRGAQETQYF. The CDR3 DNA is TGTGCCAGCAGCTTTCGCGGGGCTCAAGAGACCCAGTACTTC.

This clone was detected only a few times. The chain uses TRBV10-3 and TRBJ1-3, with D perhaps matching TRBD1 (5 bases). V was trimmed by 3 bases and J by 0 bases, leaving 6 bases between them. The germline CDR1 and CDR2 sequences are ENHRY and SYGVKD. The CDR3 is 14 amino acids. This chain's CDR3 is CAISEQVSGNTIYF. CDR3 nucleotide sequence: TGTGCCATCAGTGAACAGGTCTCTGGAAACACCATATATTTT.

V gene TRBV4-3 combines with J gene TRBJ1-1; D is ambiguous. This CDR3 is 14 amino acids long. Germline V gives CDR1 LGHNA, CDR2 YSLEER. V lost 1 base to trimming and J lost 3 bases, with 9 bases between them. CDR3 sequence: CASSQALRDTEAFF. In DNA form, the CDR3 reads TGCGCCAGCAGCCAAGCCCTTCGGGACACTGAAGCTTTCTTT.

V gene TRBV28 combines with J gene TRBJ1-2; possibly TRBD1 for D (5 bases). Trimming took off 3 bases at V and 0 bases at J, with 20 bases between the two ends. The CDR3 covers 18 residues. The V gene's germline CDR1 is MDHEN and CDR2 SYDVKM. This CDR3 reads CASSFGGTSAGANYGYTF. The CDR3 DNA is TGTGCCAGCAGTTTTGGAGGGACCTCCGCCGGGGCTAACTATGGCTACACCTTC.

The chain links TRBV7-2 to TRBJ2-7; D is perhaps TRBD1 or TRBD2 (6 bases each). The V end was cut by 0 bases, the J end by 3 bases, with 18 bases between. Germline CDR1 is SGHTA and CDR2 is FQGNSA. The CDR3 is made up of 17 amino acids. The CDR3 DNA follows: TGTGCCAGCAGCTTAGCTAGGGGGGCTAGCCGCAACTACGAGCAGTACTTC. Translating gives CASSLARGASRNYEQYF.

This rearrangement joins TRBV30 to TRBJ1-1; D uncertain. Germline-derived CDR1 and CDR2 are GTSNPN and SVGIG (reference sequence). Trimming cost V 8 bases and J 0 bases, with 7 bases left between them. CDR3 size: 11 residues. In nucleotides, the CDR3 is TGTGCCGGAGAACTGAACACTGAAGCTTTCTTT. This sequence encodes CAGELNTEAFF.